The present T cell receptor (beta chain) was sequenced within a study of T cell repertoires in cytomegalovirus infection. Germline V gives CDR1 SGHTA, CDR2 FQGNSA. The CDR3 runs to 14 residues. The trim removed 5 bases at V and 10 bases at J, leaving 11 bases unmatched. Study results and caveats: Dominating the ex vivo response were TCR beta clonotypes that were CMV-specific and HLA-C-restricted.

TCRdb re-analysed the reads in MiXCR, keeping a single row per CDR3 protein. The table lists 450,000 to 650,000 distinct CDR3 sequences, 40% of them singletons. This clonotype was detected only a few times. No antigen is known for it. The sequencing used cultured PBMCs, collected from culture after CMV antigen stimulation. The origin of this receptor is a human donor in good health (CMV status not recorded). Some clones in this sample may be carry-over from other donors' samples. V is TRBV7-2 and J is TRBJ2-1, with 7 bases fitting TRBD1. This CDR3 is CASSTRRQGGEQFF. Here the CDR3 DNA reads TGTGCCAGCAGCACCCGACGACAGGGCGGGGAGCAGTTCTTC.